This entry lists 17 T cell receptor beta chains sequenced from one sample in a study of shared T cell receptors in the human thymus. Method: immunoSEQ multiplex PCR; TCRdb's copy keeps in-frame clones and lacks some. The sample carries hundreds of thousands of clones, approximately 88% recorded once. These data were also reused for a study on human thymus T cells.

What was sequenced was thymocytes. These receptors were obtained from a boy in the first two years of life with a congenital heart defect.

The J gene is TRBJ2-2, the V gene TRBV5-1; TRBD2 aligns across 12 bases. In germline, CDR1 is SGHRS, CDR2 YFSETQ. This CDR3 region has 18 residues. With 6 bases clipped from V and 6 bases from J, the junction kept 15 bases outside the gene matches. CDR3 nucleotide sequence: TGCGCCAGCAAACTTACTGCTAGCGGGAGGGCGGTTCCCGGGGAGCTGTTTTTT. This sequence encodes CASKLTASGRAVPGELFF. The whole variable domain, remainder taken from reference TRBV5-1 and TRBJ2-2, is KAGVTQTPRYLIKTRGQQVTLSCSPISGHRSVSWYQQTPGQGLQFLFEYFSETQRNKGNFPGRFSGRQFSNSRSEMNVSTLELGDSALYLCASKLTASGRAVPGELFFGEGSRLTVL.

The table lists this clone with a count of one. This chain connects TRBV25-1 to TRBJ2-5; D not resolved. V lost 2 bases and J lost 0, with 10 bases in between. The CDR3 consists of 15 residues. The germline V gene has CDR1 MGHDK and CDR2 SYGVNS. CDR3 in amino acids: CASSEPRVHQETQYF. The CDR3 nucleotides read TGTGCCAGCAGTGAACCCCGGGTCCACCAAGAGACCCAGTACTTC.

The rearrangement joins TRBV11-3 to TRBJ2-2; 7 bases fit TRBD1. The CDR3 extends over 14 amino acids. Germline V CDR1 and CDR2: SGHNT, YENEEA. The junction had 4 bases not matched to a gene; V was cut back by 2 bases and J by 7 bases. This chain's CDR3 is CASSLQGVNGELFF. The CDR3 DNA reads TGTGCCAGCAGCTTACAGGGGGTGAACGGGGAGCTGTTTTTT. Combining the CDR3 with reference TRBV11-3 and TRBJ2-2 gives the whole variable domain EAGVVQSPRYKIIEKKQPVAFWCNPISGHNTLYWYLQNLGQGPELLIRYENEEAVDDSQLPKDRFSAERLKGVDSTLKIQPAELGDSAVYLCASSLQGVNGELFFGEGSRLTVL.

The V gene is TRBV7-9, the J gene TRBJ2-5; 11 bases are shared with TRBD1. The CDR3 runs to 18 residues. V shed 0 bases and J 1 base; nucleotides not matched to a gene: 7. Germline V gives CDR1 SEHNR, CDR2 FQNEAQ (reference sequence). This chain's CDR3 is CASSLAYRDRGFQETQYF. The CDR3 bases are TGTGCCAGCAGCTTAGCGTATCGGGACAGGGGGTTCCAAGAGACCCAGTACTTC.

The chain links TRBV29-1 to TRBJ2-2; 14 bases are a match to TRBD2. The CDR3 runs to 19 residues. Trimming removed 2 bases from V and 6 bases from J; junction bases left unmatched: 14. Germline lookup yields CDR1 SQVTM and CDR2 ANQGSEA. CDR3 nucleotides: TGCAGCGTTGAAATGGAAATGGTGGGACTAGCGGGAGTGGCCGGGGAGCTGTTTTTT. The encoded protein is CSVEMEMVGLAGVAGELFF.

The CDR3 nucleotides read TGTGCCAGCCGGACTAGCGGGGGCTCGAACACCGGGGAGCTGTTTTTT. Protein sequence: CASRTSGGSNTGELFF. The V and J genes are TRBV27 and TRBJ2-2; 13 nucleotides align to TRBD2. Germline V gives CDR1 MNHEY, CDR2 SMNVEV (reference sequence). The length of the CDR3 is 16 residues. The trim removed 8 bases at V and 0 bases at J, leaving 3 bases unmatched.

This clone came up a few times. The chain recombines TRBV30 with TRBJ2-1; 7 positions match TRBD2. Trimming cost V 3 bases and J 0 bases; bases outside gene matches: 2. This CDR3 region has 14 residues. Per germline, CDR1 GTSNPN and CDR2 SVGIG (reference sequence). The CDR3: CAWRGGISYNEQFF. In nucleotides, the CDR3 is TGTGCCTGGAGGGGAGGGATCTCCTACAATGAGCAGTTCTTC.

V and J are TRBV10-1 and TRBJ1-2; D uncertain. Germline-derived CDR1 and CDR2 are WNHNN and SYGVQD (reference sequence). Between the trimmed V and J ends, which lost 4 bases and 2 bases, there was a span of 8 bases. The CDR3 spans 13 residues. The CDR3 spells CASSVTPNYGYTF. In nucleotides, the CDR3 is TGCGCCAGCAGTGTAACACCAAACTATGGCTACACCTTC.

The gene calls are TRBV2 and TRBJ2-3; 12 bases match TRBD2. J lost 2 bases, V lost 7 bases, and 10 bases had no gene match. CDR1 is SNHLY, CDR2 FYNNEI, per germline. The CDR3 runs to 17 residues. The DNA of the CDR3 is TGTGCCAGCATCCCTCTAGCGGGAGGGGACTACACAGATACGCAGTATTTT. As protein: CASIPLAGGDYTDTQYF.

The chain links TRBV10-3 to TRBJ2-7; a weak D match, TRBD2 (6 bases). V gave up 2 bases and J gave up 3 bases, with 20 bases separating them. The CDR3 sequence is 17 residues long. Germline V gene lookup returns CDR1 ENHRY and CDR2 SYGVKD. The CDR3 DNA follows: TGTGCCATCAGTGAGGCGAGGACTAATCGGGGGTACTACGAGCAGTACTTC. Translated, it gives CAISEARTNRGYYEQYF.

The rearrangement uses TRBV5-1 and TRBJ1-1; 7 bases align to TRBD1. The CDR3 loop spans 16 amino acids. The trim removed 4 bases at V and 1 base at J, leaving 10 bases unmatched. Germline-derived CDR1 and CDR2 are SGHRS and YFSETQ. This chain's CDR3 is CASSLLGGGGNTEAFF. CDR3 DNA sequence: TGCGCCAGCAGCCTCCTCGGAGGGGGCGGGAACACTGAAGCTTTCTTT.

The V gene is TRBV7-8, the J gene TRBJ2-7, with 12 bases fitting TRBD2. The CDR3 covers 17 residues. Trimming at V came to 1 base and at J to 0 bases, leaving 4 bases not matched to a gene. Germline values: CDR1 SGHVS, CDR2 FQNEAQ. CDR3 DNA sequence: TGTGCCAGCAGCTTAGGGGGGGGACTAGCGGGCTCCTACGAGCAGTACTTC. Translated: CASSLGGGLAGSYEQYF.

This chain uses TRBV19 with TRBJ1-5; D remains unclear. CDR1 LNHDA and CDR2 SQIVND come from the germline V gene (reference sequence). The V and J ends lost 3 bases and 3 bases respectively, with 6 bases between them. The CDR3 runs to 13 residues. The CDR3 spells CASSMSVNQPQHF. The CDR3 DNA reads TGTGCCAGTAGTATGTCAGTCAATCAGCCCCAGCATTTT.

The chain has TRBV18 and TRBJ1-5; unclear D gene. Germline CDR1 and CDR2: KGHSH and LQKENI. V was shortened by 4 bases and J by 4 bases, with 5 bases between the two germline ends. CDR3 size: 12 residues. The CDR3 nucleotides read TGTGCCAGCTCACTCAGGAATCAGCCCCAGCATTTT. Translated, it gives CASSLRNQPQHF.

Remarks on this clone: Within the sample, other DNA sequences also encode this same CDR3. J is TRBJ2-7 and V is TRBV7-9; TRBD1 matches 8 bases. The CDR3 extends over 13 amino acids. The ends lost 5 bases at V and 3 bases at J; junction bases unmatched: 3. Germline V CDR1 and CDR2: SEHNR, FQNEAQ (reference sequence). The CDR3 loop is CASSPGQGYEQYF. The CDR3 nucleotides read TGTGCCAGCAGCCCCGGACAGGGCTACGAGCAGTACTTC.

The chain uses TRBV14 and TRBJ2-5, with 13 bases aligning to TRBD2. The CDR3 sequence is 17 residues long. The V gene end was trimmed by 1 base and the J gene end by 3 bases; junction bases not matched to a gene: 5. Germline V CDR1 and CDR2: SGHDN, FVKESK. The CDR3 nucleotides read TGTGCCAGCAGCCAAGTCAGACTAGCGGGAGGAAAAGAGACCCAGTACTTC. Amino acid sequence: CASSQVRLAGGKETQYF.

This clone was detected only a few times. The chain is built from TRBV5-6 and TRBJ2-7, with a tentative D call TRBD2 (5 bases). V gave up 7 bases and J gave up 0 bases, with 14 bases separating them. The CDR3 loop spans 14 amino acids. Per the germline V gene, CDR1 is SGHDT and CDR2 is YYEEEE. The CDR3 DNA reads TGTGCCAGCGGTTTCGAAGGGAGCTCCTACGAGCAGTACTTC. It codes for CASGFEGSSYEQYF.